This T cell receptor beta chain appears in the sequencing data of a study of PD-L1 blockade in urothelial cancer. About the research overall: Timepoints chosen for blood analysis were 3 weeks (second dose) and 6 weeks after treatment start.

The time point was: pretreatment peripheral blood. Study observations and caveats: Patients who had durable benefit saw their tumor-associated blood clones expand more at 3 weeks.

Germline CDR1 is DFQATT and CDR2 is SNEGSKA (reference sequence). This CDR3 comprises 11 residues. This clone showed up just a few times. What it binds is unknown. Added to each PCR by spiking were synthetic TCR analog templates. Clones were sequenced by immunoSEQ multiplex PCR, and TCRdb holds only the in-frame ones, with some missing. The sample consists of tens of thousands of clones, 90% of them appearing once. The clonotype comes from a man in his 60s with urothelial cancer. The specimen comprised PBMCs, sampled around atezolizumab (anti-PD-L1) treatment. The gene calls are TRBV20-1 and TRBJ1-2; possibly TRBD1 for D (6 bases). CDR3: CSAAGAYGYTF. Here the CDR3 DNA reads TGCAGCGCCGCGGGGGCATATGGCTACACCTTC.